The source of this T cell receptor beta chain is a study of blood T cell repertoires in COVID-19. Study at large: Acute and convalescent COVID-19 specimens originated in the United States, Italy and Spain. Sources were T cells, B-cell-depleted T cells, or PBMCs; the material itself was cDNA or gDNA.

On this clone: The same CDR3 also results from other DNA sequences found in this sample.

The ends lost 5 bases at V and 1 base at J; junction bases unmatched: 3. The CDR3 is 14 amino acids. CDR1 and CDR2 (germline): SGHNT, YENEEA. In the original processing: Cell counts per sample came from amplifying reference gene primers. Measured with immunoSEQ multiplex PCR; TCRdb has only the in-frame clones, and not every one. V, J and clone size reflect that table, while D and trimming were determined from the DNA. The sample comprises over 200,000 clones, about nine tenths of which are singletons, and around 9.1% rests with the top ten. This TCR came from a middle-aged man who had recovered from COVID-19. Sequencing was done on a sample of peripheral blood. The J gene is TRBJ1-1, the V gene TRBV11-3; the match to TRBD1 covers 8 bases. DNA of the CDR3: TGTGCCAGCAGCCAAGGACAGGGGAACACTGAAGCTTTCTTT. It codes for CASSQGQGNTEAFF.